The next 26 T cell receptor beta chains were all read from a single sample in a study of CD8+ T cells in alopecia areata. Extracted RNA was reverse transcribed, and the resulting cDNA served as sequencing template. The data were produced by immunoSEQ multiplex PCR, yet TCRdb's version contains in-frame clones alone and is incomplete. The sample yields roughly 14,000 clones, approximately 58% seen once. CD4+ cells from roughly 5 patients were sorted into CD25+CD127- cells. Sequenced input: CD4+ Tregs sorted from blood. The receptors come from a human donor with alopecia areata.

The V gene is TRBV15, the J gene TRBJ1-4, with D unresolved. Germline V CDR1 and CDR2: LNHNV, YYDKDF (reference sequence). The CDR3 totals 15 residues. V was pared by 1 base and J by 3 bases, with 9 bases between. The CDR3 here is CATSRGTGPNEKLFF. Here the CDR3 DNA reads TGTGCCACCAGCAGAGGGACCGGTCCTAATGAAAAACTGTTTTTT.

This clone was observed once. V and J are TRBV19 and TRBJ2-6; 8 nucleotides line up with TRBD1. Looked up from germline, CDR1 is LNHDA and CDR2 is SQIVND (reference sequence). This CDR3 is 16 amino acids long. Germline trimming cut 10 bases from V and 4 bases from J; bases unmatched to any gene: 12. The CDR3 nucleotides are TGTGCCACCATGGACAGGGTTATCTCCGGGGCCAACGTCCTGACTTTC. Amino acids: CATMDRVISGANVLTF.

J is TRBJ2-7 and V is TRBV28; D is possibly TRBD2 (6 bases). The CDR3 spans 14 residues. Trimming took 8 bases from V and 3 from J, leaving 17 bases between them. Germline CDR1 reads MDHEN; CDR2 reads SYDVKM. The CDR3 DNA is TGTGCCAGCTCAGGTTTGGGGAGGCACTACGAGCAGTACTTC. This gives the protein CASSGLGRHYEQYF. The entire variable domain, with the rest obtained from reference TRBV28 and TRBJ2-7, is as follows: DVKVTQSSRYLVKRTGEKVFLECVQDMDHENMFWYRQDPGLGLRLIYFSYDVKMKEKGDIPEGYSVSREKKERFSLILESASTNQTSMYLCASSGLGRHYEQYFGPGTRLTVT.

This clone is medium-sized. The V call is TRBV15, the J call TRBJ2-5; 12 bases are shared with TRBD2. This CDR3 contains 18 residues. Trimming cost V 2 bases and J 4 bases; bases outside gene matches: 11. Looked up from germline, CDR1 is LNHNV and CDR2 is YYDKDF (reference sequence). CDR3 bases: TGTGCCACCAGCAGACCAGAGGCTAGCGGGAGGGCCGTAGAGACCCAGTACTTC. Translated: CATSRPEASGRAVETQYF.

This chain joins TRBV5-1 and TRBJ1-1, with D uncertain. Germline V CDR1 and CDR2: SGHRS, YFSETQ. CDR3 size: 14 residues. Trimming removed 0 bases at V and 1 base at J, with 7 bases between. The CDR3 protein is CASSLAWGNTEAFF. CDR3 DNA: TGCGCCAGCAGCTTGGCCTGGGGGAACACTGAAGCTTTCTTT.

In DNA form, the CDR3 reads TGCGCCAGCAGCTTGGGACAGGGGTCGGGCTATGGCTACACCTTC. This codes for CASSLGQGSGYGYTF. The V call is TRBV5-1, the J call TRBJ1-2; TRBD1 matches 8 bases. This CDR3 region has 15 residues. The V gene end was trimmed by 0 bases and the J gene end by 4 bases; junction bases not matched to a gene: 5. From germline, CDR1 is SGHRS and CDR2 YFSETQ.

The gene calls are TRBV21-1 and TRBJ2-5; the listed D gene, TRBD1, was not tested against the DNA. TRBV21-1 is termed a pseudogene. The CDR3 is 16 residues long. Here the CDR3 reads CASSSRTGGDQETQYF. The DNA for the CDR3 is TGTGCCAGCAGCTCTCGGACAGGTGGGGATCAAGAGACCCAGTACTTC.

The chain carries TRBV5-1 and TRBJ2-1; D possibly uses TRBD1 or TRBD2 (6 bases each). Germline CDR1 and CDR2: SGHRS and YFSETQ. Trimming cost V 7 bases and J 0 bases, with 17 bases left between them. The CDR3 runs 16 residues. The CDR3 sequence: CASQTQGGGSYNEQFF. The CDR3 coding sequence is TGCGCCAGCCAAACACAGGGAGGAGGCTCCTACAATGAGCAGTTCTTC.

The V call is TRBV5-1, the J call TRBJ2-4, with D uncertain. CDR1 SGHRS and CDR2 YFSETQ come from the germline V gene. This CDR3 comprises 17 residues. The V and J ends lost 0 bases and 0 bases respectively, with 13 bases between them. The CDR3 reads CASSLDIVTLAKNIQYF. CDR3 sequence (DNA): TGCGCCAGCAGCTTGGATATAGTAACGCTAGCCAAAAACATTCAGTACTTC.

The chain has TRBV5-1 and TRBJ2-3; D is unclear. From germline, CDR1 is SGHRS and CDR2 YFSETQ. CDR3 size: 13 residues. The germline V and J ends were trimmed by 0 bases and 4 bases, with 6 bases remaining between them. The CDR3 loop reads CASSLAWADTQYF. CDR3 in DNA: TGCGCCAGCAGCTTGGCATGGGCAGATACGCAGTATTTT.

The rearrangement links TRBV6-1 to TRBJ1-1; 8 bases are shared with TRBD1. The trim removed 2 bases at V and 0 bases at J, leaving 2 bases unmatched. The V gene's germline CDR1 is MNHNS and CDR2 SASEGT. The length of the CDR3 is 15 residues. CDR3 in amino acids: CASSERTGMNTEAFF. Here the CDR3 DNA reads TGTGCCAGCAGTGAACGGACAGGGATGAACACTGAAGCTTTCTTT.

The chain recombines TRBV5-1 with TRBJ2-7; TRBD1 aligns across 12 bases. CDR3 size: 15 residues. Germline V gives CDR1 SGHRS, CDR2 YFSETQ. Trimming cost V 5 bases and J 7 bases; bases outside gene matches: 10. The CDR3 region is CASRRTGQGAREQYF. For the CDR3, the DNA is TGCGCCAGCAGAAGAACGGGACAGGGGGCGAGGGAGCAGTACTTC.

CDR3 loop: CASSYPSGKQFF. In nucleotides, the CDR3 is TGTGCCAGCAGCTACCCCTCGGGAAAGCAGTTCTTC. V is TRBV7-8 and J is TRBJ2-1, with D tentatively TRBD2 (5 bases). V dropped 4 bases and J dropped 11 bases, with 12 bases sitting between them. Germline V lookup: CDR1 SGHVS, CDR2 FQNEAQ. The CDR3 length is 12 residues.

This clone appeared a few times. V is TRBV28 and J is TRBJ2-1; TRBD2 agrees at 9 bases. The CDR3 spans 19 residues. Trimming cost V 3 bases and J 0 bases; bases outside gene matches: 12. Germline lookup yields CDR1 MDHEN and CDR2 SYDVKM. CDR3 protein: CASSFAGLAGPYSYNEQFF. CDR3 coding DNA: TGTGCCAGCAGTTTCGCTGGGCTAGCGGGACCTTACTCCTACAATGAGCAGTTCTTC. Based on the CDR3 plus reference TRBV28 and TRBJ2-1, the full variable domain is DVKVTQSSRYLVKRTGEKVFLECVQDMDHENMFWYRQDPGLGLRLIYFSYDVKMKEKGDIPEGYSVSREKKERFSLILESASTNQTSMYLCASSFAGLAGPYSYNEQFFGPGTRLTVL.

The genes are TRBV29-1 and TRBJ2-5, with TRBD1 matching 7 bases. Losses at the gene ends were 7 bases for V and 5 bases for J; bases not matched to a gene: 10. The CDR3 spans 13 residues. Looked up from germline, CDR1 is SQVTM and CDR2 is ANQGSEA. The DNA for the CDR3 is TGCAGCGCCATACAGGGGAGTAGGGAGACCCAGTACTTC. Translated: CSAIQGSRETQYF.

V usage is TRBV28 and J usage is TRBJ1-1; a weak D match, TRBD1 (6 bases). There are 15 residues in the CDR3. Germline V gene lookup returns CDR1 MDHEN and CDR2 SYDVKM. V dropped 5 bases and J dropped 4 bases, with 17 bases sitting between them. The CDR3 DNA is TGTGCCAGCAGTCCCCGACGGGGAGGGGGCACTGAAGCTTTCTTT. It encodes CASSPRRGGGTEAFF.

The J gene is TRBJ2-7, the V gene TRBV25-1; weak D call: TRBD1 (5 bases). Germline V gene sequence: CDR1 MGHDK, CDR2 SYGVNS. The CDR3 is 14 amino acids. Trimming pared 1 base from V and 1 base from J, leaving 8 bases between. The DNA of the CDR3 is TGTGCCAGCAGTGAATTAGGGGATTCCTACGAGCAGTACTTC. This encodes CASSELGDSYEQYF.

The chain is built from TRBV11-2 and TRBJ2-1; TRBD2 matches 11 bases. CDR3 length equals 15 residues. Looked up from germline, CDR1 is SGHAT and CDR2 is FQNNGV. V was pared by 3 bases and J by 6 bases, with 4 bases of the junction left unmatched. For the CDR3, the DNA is TGTGCCAGCAGCTTCAGTCTAGCGGGAGGCAATGAGCAGTTCTTC. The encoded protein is CASSFSLAGGNEQFF. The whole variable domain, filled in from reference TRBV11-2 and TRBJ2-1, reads EAGVAQSPRYKIIEKRQSVAFWCNPISGHATLYWYQQILGQGPKLLIQFQNNGVVDDSQLPKDRFSAERLKGVDSTLKIQPAKLEDSAVYLCASSFSLAGGNEQFFGPGTRLTVL.

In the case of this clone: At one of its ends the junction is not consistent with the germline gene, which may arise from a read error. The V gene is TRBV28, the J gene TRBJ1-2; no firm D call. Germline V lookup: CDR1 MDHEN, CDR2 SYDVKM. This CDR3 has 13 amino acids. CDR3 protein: CASSLLNEAKAPF. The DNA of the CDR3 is TGTGCCAGCAGTTTGTTAAATGAGGCGAAGGCCCCCTTC.

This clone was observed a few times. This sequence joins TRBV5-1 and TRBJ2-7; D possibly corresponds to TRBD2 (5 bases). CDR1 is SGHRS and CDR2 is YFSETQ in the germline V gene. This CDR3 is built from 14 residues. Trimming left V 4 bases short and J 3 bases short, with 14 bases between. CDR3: CASSNGGADYEQYF. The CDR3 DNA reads TGCGCCAGCAGCAACGGCGGAGCGGACTACGAGCAGTACTTC.

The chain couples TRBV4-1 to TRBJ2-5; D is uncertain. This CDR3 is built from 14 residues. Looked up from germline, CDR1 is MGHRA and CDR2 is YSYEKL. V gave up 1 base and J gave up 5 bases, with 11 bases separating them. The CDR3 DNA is TGCGCCAGCAGCCAAGTAGGTAGCTGGGAGACCCAGTACTTC. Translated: CASSQVGSWETQYF.

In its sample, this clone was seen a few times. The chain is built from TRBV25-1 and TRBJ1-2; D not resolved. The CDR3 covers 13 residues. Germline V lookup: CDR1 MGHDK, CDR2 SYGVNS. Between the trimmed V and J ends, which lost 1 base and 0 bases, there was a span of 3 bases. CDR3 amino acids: CASSEWANYGYTF. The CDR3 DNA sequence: TGTGCCAGCAGTGAATGGGCTAACTATGGCTACACCTTC.

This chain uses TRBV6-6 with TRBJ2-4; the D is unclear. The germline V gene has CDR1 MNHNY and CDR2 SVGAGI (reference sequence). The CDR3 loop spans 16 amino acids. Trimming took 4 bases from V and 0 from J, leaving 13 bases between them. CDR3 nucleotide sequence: TGTGCCAGCAGTTCGCCCCTAAGCCTAGCCAAAAACATTCAGTACTTC. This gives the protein CASSSPLSLAKNIQYF.

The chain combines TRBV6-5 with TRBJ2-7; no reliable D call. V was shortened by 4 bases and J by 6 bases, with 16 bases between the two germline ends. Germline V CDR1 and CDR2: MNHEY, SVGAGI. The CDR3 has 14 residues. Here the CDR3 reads CASSLHYLSPEQYF. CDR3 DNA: TGTGCCAGCAGTTTGCATTACCTGAGCCCCGAGCAGTACTTC.

In nucleotides, the CDR3 is TGTGCCAGCAGCGTGGGAGGGGGAGTTCCCACAGATACGCAGTATTTT. It is translated as CASSVGGGVPTDTQYF. This chain uses TRBV9 with TRBJ2-3; possibly TRBD2 for D (7 bases). This CDR3 region has 16 residues. CDR1 and CDR2 from the germline V gene are SGDLS and YYNGEE. V lost 2 bases and J 2 bases, leaving 15 bases between the germline ends.

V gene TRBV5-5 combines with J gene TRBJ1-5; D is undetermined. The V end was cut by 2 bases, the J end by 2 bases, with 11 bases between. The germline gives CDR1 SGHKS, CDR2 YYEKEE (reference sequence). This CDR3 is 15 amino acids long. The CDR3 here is CASSFSSGGNQPQHF. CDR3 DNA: TGTGCCAGCAGCTTTAGCAGCGGGGGCAATCAGCCCCAGCATTTT.